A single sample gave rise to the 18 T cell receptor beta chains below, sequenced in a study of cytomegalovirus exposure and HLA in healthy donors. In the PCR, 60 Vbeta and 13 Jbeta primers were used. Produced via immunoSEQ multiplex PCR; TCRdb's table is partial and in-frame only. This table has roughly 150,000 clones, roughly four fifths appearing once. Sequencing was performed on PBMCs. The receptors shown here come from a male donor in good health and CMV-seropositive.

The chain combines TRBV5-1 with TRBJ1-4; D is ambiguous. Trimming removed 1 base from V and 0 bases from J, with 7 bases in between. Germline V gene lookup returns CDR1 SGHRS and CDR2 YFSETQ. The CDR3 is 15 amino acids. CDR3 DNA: TGCGCCAGCAGCTTGACGGGGACAACTAATGAAAAACTGTTTTTT. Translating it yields CASSLTGTTNEKLFF.

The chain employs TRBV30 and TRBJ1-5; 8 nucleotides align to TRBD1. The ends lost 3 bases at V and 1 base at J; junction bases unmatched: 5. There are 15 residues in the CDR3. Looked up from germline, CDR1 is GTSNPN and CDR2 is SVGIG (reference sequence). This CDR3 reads CAWSQGARSNQPQHF. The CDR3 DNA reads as TGTGCCTGGAGCCAGGGGGCGAGGAGCAATCAGCCCCAGCATTTT. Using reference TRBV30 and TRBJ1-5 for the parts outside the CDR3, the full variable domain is SQTIHQWPATLVQPVGSPLSLECTVEGTSNPNLYWYRQAAGRGLQLLFYSVGIGQISSEVPQNLSASRPQDRQFILSSKKLLLSDSGFYLCAWSQGARSNQPQHFGDGTRLSIL.

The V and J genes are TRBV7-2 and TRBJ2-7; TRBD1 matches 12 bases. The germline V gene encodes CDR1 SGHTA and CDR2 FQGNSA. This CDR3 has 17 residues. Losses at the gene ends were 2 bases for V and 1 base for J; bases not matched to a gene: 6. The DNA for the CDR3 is TGTGCCAGCAGCTTACGAGGGGACAGGGGGCTATCCTACGAGCAGTACTTC. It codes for CASSLRGDRGLSYEQYF.

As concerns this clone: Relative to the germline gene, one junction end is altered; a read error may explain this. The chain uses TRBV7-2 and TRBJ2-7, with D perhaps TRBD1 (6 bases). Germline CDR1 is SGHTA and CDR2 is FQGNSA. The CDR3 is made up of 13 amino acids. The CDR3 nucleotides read TGTGCCGGCAGCTTAAACAGGGCGAGCGAGCAGTACTTC. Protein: CAGSLNRASEQYF.

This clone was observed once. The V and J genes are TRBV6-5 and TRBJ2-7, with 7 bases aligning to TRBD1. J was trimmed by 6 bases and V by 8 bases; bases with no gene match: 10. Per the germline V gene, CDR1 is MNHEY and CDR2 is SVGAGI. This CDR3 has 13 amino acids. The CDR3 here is CASGARQGGEQYF. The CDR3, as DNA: TGTGCCAGCGGCGCGCGACAGGGTGGCGAGCAGTACTTC.

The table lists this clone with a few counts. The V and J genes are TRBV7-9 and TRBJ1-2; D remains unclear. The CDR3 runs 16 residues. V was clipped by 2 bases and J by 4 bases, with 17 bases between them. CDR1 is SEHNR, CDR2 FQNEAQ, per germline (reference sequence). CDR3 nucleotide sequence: TGTGCCAGCAGCTTATGGGCCGGGAGCTCGACCTATGGCTACACCTTC. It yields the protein CASSLWAGSSTYGYTF.

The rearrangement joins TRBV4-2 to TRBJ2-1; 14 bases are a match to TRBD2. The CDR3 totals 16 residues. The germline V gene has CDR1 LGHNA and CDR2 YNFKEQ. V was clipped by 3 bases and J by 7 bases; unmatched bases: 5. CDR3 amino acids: CASSQTSGRAGNEQFF. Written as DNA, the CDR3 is TGTGCCAGCAGCCAGACTAGCGGGAGGGCCGGGAATGAGCAGTTCTTC.

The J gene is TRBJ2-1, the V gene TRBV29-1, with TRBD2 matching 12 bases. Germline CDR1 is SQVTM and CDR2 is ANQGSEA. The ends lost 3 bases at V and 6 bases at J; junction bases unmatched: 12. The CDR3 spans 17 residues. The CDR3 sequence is CSVDDLRLAGVTNEQFF. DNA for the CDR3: TGCAGCGTTGACGATCTCAGACTAGCGGGAGTTACCAATGAGCAGTTCTTC.

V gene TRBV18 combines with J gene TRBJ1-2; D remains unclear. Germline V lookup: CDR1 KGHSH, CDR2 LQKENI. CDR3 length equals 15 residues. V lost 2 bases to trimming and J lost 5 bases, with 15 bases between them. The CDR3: CASSPMAAVGYGYTF. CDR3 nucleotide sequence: TGTGCCAGCTCACCAATGGCAGCGGTTGGGTATGGCTACACCTTC.

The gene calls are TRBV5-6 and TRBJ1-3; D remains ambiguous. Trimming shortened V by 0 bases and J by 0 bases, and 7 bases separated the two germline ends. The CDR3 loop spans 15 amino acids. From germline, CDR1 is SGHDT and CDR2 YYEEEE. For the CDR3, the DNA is TGTGCCAGCAGCTTGGTGGCAGGCTCTGGAAACACCATATATTTT. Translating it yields CASSLVAGSGNTIYF.

The CDR3 is CASSPMGTGLSYEQYF. As DNA, the CDR3 is TGTGCCAGCAGCCCAATGGGGACAGGCCTTTCCTACGAGCAGTACTTC. The V gene is TRBV7-9, the J gene TRBJ2-7; 8 nucleotides match TRBD1. Germline V gene sequence: CDR1 SEHNR, CDR2 FQNEAQ (reference sequence). The CDR3 totals 16 residues. V lost 5 bases and J lost 1; bases outside the gene matches: 10.

The CDR3 spells CASRGLAGDTGELFF. The CDR3 DNA reads as TGTGCCAGTAGGGGACTAGCGGGAGACACCGGGGAGCTGTTTTTT. The rearrangement links TRBV19 to TRBJ2-2; TRBD2 aligns across 14 bases. CDR1 LNHDA and CDR2 SQIVND come from the germline V gene (reference sequence). Trimming cost V 6 bases and J 3 bases; bases outside gene matches: 0. The CDR3 loop spans 15 amino acids.

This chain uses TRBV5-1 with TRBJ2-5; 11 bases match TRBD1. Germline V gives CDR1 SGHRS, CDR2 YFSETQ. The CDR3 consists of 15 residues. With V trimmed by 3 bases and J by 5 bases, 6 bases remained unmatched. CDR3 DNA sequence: TGCGCCAGCAGCTCAGTAGGGACAGGGGGTGAGACCCAGTACTTC. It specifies CASSSVGTGGETQYF.

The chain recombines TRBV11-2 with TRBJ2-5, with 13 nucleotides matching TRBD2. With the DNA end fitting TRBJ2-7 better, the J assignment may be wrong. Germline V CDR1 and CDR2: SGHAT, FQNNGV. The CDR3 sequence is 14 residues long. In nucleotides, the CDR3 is TGTGCCAGCAGCTTGGGGACTAGCGGGGACGAGCAGTACTTC. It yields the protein CASSLGTSGDEQYF.

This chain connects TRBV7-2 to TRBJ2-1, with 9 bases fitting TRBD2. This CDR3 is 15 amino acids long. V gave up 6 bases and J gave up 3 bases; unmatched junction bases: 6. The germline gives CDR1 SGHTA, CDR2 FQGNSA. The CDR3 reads CASSPRTSDYNEQFF. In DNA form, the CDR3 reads TGTGCCAGCAGTCCGAGGACTAGCGACTACAATGAGCAGTTCTTC.

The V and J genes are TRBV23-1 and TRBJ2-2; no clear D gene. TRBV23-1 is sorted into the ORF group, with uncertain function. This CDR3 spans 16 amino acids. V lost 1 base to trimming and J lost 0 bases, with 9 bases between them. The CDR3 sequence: CASSQFRRSNTGELFF. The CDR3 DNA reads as TGCGCCAGCAGTCAATTCCGGCGGTCGAACACCGGGGAGCTGTTTTTT.

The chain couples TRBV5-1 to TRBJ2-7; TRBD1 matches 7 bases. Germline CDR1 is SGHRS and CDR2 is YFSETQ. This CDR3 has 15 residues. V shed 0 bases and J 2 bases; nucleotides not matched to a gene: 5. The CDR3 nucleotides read TGCGCCAGCAGCTTGGGTCCCACAGGGGCCTACGAGCAGTACTTC. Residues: CASSLGPTGAYEQYF.

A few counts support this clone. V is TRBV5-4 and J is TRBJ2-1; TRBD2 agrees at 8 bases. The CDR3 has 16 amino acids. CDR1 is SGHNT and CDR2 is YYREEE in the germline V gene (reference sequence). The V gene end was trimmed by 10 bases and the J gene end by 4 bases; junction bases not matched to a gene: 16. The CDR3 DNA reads TGTGCCGGCGAAAAGAAATCGGGGGGGCAATACAATGAGCAGTTCTTC. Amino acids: CAGEKKSGGQYNEQFF.